Listed below are T cell receptor beta chains from one sample, sequenced in a study of OX40 agonist ivuxolimab in advanced cancers. The method was immunoSEQ multiplex PCR; TCRdb's version includes in-frame clones alone and lacks a portion of them. There are roughly 74,000 clones in the sample; around 94% occur only once, and 20% lies in the top ten. The sample was CD4+ or CD8+ T cells sorted from blood, taken in a trial of the OX40 agonist ivuxolimab. The source is an adult with an advanced solid tumor such as melanoma, head and neck, liver or kidney cancer. Each CDR3 is given with its conserved first and last residue. The D gene is left open where the match is weak. Size tells how often a clone was seen (once, few, many) or the class of an expanded clone, and some rows leave it out.

size,V,J,D,DNA,CDR3
NA,TRBV30,TRBJ2-5,NA,TGTGCCTGGACCCGAGGAGGGGGGAGGGGAGAGACCCAGTACTTC,CAWTRGGGRGETQYF
NA,TRBV9,TRBJ2-7,TRBD2,TGTGCCAGCAGCGTTCGCGGGGGCTCCTACGAGCAGTACTTC,CASSVRGGSYEQYF
NA,TRBV6-5,TRBJ1-1,NA,TGTGCCAGCAGTTGGGGCACTGAAGCTTTCTTT,CASSWGTEAFF
few,TRBV4-1,TRBJ1-5,NA,TGCGCCAGCAGCCAAGAGGCAGGGCCCCAGCATTTT,CASSQEAGPQHF
NA,TRBV28,TRBJ1-1,TRBD1,TGTGCCAGCAGTCGCGGGACAGGGATGAACACTGAAGCTTTCTTT,CASSRGTGMNTEAFF
NA,TRBV27,TRBJ1-2,NA,TGTGCCAGCAGTTCGGGTTTTCCGGGACACCCCTATGGCTACACCTTC,CASSSGFPGHPYGYTF
few,TRBV18,TRBJ2-2,NA,TGTGCCAGCTCACCACGCCCGTACACCGGGGAGCTGTTTTTT,CASSPRPYTGELFF
NA,TRBV15,TRBJ2-5,TRBD1,TGTGCCACCAGCAGAGCGGCTACGGACAGGGGGCTTGAGACCCAGTACTTC,CATSRAATDRGLETQYF
NA,TRBV27,TRBJ2-7,NA,TGTGCCAGCAGTTTATTCGGACAGCGCTCCTACGAGCAGTACTTC,CASSLFGQRSYEQYF
NA,TRBV10-2,TRBJ2-2,TRBD1,TGCGCCAGCAGTCGCGGACCCTTGGACAGGGAAAACACCGGGGAGCTGTTTTTT,CASSRGPLDRENTGELFF
NA,TRBV4-3,TRBJ1-4,TRBD1,TGCGCCAGCAGCCAAGTAGGACAGGGTGAAAAACTGTTTTTT,CASSQVGQGEKLFF
NA,TRBV6-5,TRBJ2-7,TRBD2,TGTGCCAGCAGTTACTCCCCGGGACTAGTCTACGAGCAGTACTTC,CASSYSPGLVYEQYF
NA,TRBV5-1,TRBJ2-7,NA,TGCGCCAGCAGCTTGTCAAACGAAGAGGGATTAATCTCCTACGAGCAGTACTTC,CASSLSNEEGLISYEQYF
NA,TRBV5-6,TRBJ1-3,NA,TGTGCCAGCAGCTTGACGTACAATAGGTTCCCGAACTCTGGAAACACCATATATTTT,CASSLTYNRFPNSGNTIYF
once,TRBV9,TRBJ2-6,TRBD2,TGTGCCAGCAGCGCGGGGAGGGGTCCGACCGGGGCCAACGTCCTGACTTTC,CASSAGRGPTGANVLTF
NA,TRBV6-5,TRBJ1-1,NA,TGTGCCAGCAGTCATAACACTGAAGCTTTCTTT,CASSHNTEAFF
once,TRBV6-1,TRBJ2-2,NA,TGTGCCAGCAGGGGGAGGGGGACCGGGGAGCTGTTTTTT,CASRGRGTGELFF
once,TRBV6-6,TRBJ1-5,TRBD1,TGTGCCAGCAGTCTCCGACAGGGACGGTATCAGCCCCAGCATTTT,CASSLRQGRYQPQHF
NA,TRBV6-5,TRBJ1-2,NA,TGTGCCAGCAGTTATAGGGACAATAACTATGGCTACACCTTC,CASSYRDNNYGYTF
NA,TRBV19,TRBJ1-5,NA,TGTGCCAGTAGTCTCCCGGGTGGGGGGGATAATCAGCCCCAGCATTTT,CASSLPGGGDNQPQHF
NA,TRBV5-5,TRBJ1-4,NA,TGTGCCAGCAGCTTGGTTGTAACAGGACGAAATGAAAAACTGTTTTTT,CASSLVVTGRNEKLFF
NA,TRBV28,TRBJ2-7,NA,TGTGCCAGCAGGACCCAGATCGGGCTTACCTACGAGCAGTACTTC,CASRTQIGLTYEQYF
NA,TRBV5-3,TRBJ1-6,NA,TGTGCCAGAAGCTTGCGGGCCCAAGGAAGCTCCTATAATTCACCCCTCCACTTT,CARSLRAQGSSYNSPLHF
NA,TRBV4-3,TRBJ1-1,TRBD1,TGCGCCAGCAGCCAAGATTTCCTGACGAGACAGGGGAACACTGAAGCTTTCTTT,CASSQDFLTRQGNTEAFF
NA,TRBV7-9,TRBJ1-1,NA,TGTGCCAGCAGCTATCCGGGGTGGGGTGGGGACACTGAAGCTTTCTTT,CASSYPGWGGDTEAFF
NA,TRBV27,TRBJ2-3,NA,TGTGCCAGCAGAACGGCGTTTGCAGGAGGAGATACGCAGTATTTT,CASRTAFAGGDTQYF
NA,TRBV4-3,TRBJ2-2,NA,TGCGCCAGCAGCCAAGATACCTGGGGGGCAGCTACTAACACCGGGGAGCTGTTTTTT,CASSQDTWGAATNTGELFF
NA,TRBV27,TRBJ2-1,NA,TGTGCCAGCAGTTCATACGAATACAATGAGCAGTTCTTC,CASSSYEYNEQFF
once,TRBV27,TRBJ2-1,NA,TGTGCCACCTCCGTGCGTGGGGGAAACAATGAGCAGTTCTTC,CATSVRGGNNEQFF
NA,TRBV27,TRBJ2-7,TRBD1,TGTGCCAGCAGTACATTAGGGACAGAGCTTTCCTACGAGCAGTACTTC,CASSTLGTELSYEQYF
NA,TRBV27,TRBJ2-1,TRBD2,TGTGCCAGCACTAACGTAGGTAGGGGGCGGCGCGGGGGGGTCAATGAGCAGTTCTTC,CASTNVGRGRRGGVNEQFF
NA,TRBV7-9,TRBJ2-5,NA,TGTGCCAGCAGCCTGACAGAGACCCAGTACTTC,CASSLTETQYF
once,TRBV27,TRBJ1-4,NA,TGTGCCAGCAGTTTGAGGGGTATGGAAAAACTGTTTTTT,CASSLRGMEKLFF
NA,TRBV27,TRBJ2-7,NA,TGTGCCAGCAGTTTGGGAAACGAGCAGTACTTC,CASSLGNEQYF
NA,TRBV7-2,TRBJ2-7,TRBD1,TGTGCCAGCAGGCTTGGGGACAGGTTCTACGAGCAGTACTTC,CASRLGDRFYEQYF
once,TRBV27,TRBJ2-1,NA,TGTGCCAGCAGTTTAAGGTTTACCAATGAGCAGTTCTTC,CASSLRFTNEQFF
few,TRBV4-1,TRBJ1-2,TRBD1,TGCGCCAGCAGCCAGGGACAGGGGGCGAACTATGGCTACACCTTC,CASSQGQGANYGYTF
NA,TRBV5-1,TRBJ2-7,NA,TGCGCCAGCAGCCCAGCGGGCGGACAGCTGTGGGAGCAGTACTTC,CASSPAGGQLWEQYF
NA,TRBV19,TRBJ1-2,NA,TGTGCCAGTAGTATCTCCCCCCCCAGGAATATCTATGGCTACACCTTC,CASSISPPRNIYGYTF
NA,TRBV7-9,TRBJ2-6,NA,TGTGCCAGCAGCTTAGAAACGGGTTTCTCTGGGGCCAACGTCCTGACTTTC,CASSLETGFSGANVLTF
NA,TRBV30,TRBJ2-7,NA,TGTGCCTGGGGGGGCACGGGCGGGATAGTCGACGAGCAGTACTTC,CAWGGTGGIVDEQYF
NA,TRBV4-3,TRBJ2-5,TRBD2,TGCGCCAGCAGCCAAGATTGGGGCGGGAGTGAGACCCAGTACTTC,CASSQDWGGSETQYF
NA,TRBV7-2,TRBJ1-1,NA,TGTGCCAGCAGCTTGGGGGGGGGCACTGAAGCTTTCTTT,CASSLGGGTEAFF
few,TRBV5-4,TRBJ1-5,TRBD1,TGTGCCAGCAGCTTATCGCCCGGGACAGGGGGCGATCAGCCCCAGCATTTT,CASSLSPGTGGDQPQHF
NA,TRBV6-5,TRBJ1-6,NA,TGTGCCAGCGGAGGGGGAGTGGGACCCCTCCACTTT,CASGGGVGPLHF
NA,TRBV4-3,TRBJ2-7,TRBD1,TGCGCCAGCAGTACCGGGACAGAACCCTACGAGCAGTACTTC,CASSTGTEPYEQYF